Below are 21 T cell receptor beta chains sequenced from a single sample in a study of shared clonotypes between healthy human individuals. TCRdb's copy holds only in-frame clones and misses some; the assay was immunoSEQ multiplex PCR. The profile shows 450,000 to 600,000 clones, less than 85% of them singletons. The sample comprised PBMCs. Receptors originate from a woman in her thirties or forties in good health. Some clones in this sample may be carry-over from other donors' samples.

The chain couples TRBV11-3 to TRBJ2-7; a possible D gene is TRBD1 (5 bases). The CDR3 spans 19 residues. From germline, CDR1 is SGHNT and CDR2 YENEEA. V was pared by 5 bases and J by 0 bases, with 26 bases between. The CDR3 region is CASSLPGHLLLDSSYEQYF. CDR3 coding DNA: TGTGCCAGCAGCCTACCTGGACACCTACTACTCGATAGCTCCTACGAGCAGTACTTC.

The chain uses TRBV27 and TRBJ2-1; 10 positions agree with TRBD2. V lost 2 bases to trimming and J lost 7 bases; unmatched junction nucleotides: 5. Germline loops: CDR1 MNHEY, CDR2 SMNVEV (reference sequence). This CDR3 is built from 15 residues. The CDR3 spells CASSLSGRAGNEQFF. Here the CDR3 DNA reads TGTGCCAGCAGTTTAAGCGGGAGGGCCGGGAATGAGCAGTTCTTC.

The chain combines TRBV7-9 with TRBJ1-2, with a possible D match to TRBD1 (6 bases). With 0 bases removed from V and 8 bases from J, the gap between germline ends came to 7 bases. The germline V gene encodes CDR1 SEHNR and CDR2 FQNEAQ (reference sequence). The CDR3 extends over 12 amino acids. The CDR3 region is CASSLAGQGYTF. In DNA form, the CDR3 reads TGTGCCAGCAGCTTAGCAGGACAGGGCTACACCTTC.

This clone was seen only a few times. J is TRBJ2-3 and V is TRBV6-5; weak D call: TRBD2 (5 bases). CDR3 length: 13 amino acids. V dropped 2 bases and J dropped 6 bases, with 9 bases sitting between them. Germline V gives CDR1 MNHEY, CDR2 SVGAGI. CDR3: CASSYRRRDTQYF. CDR3 in DNA: TGTGCCAGCAGTTACAGAAGGAGGGATACGCAGTATTTT.

Points on this clone: Being one base from a much bigger clone, this may be a read error. The CDR3 DNA follows: TGTGCCAGCAGCCCCCGTCGCTCCTACAATGAGCAGTTCTTC. Encoded protein: CASSPRRSYNEQFF. V gene TRBV11-2 combines with J gene TRBJ2-1; no clear D gene. CDR1 is SGHAT, CDR2 FQNNGV, per germline. This CDR3 comprises 14 residues. V dropped 5 bases and J dropped 0 bases, with 8 bases sitting between them. The full variable domain, its missing parts supplied by reference TRBV11-2 and TRBJ2-1, is EAGVAQSPRYKIIEKRQSVAFWCNPISGHATLYWYQQILGQGPKLLIQFQNNGVVDDSQLPKDRFSAERLKGVDSTLKIQPAKLEDSAVYLCASSPRRSYNEQFFGPGTRLTVL.

The chain employs TRBV28 and TRBJ1-5; D remains unclear. Trimming pared 7 bases from V and 10 bases from J, leaving 14 bases between. Germline V gives CDR1 MDHEN, CDR2 SYDVKM. The CDR3 length is 12 residues. The CDR3: CASTLPRGPQHF. The CDR3 region has the DNA TGTGCCAGCACCCTCCCCCGGGGTCCCCAGCATTTT.

This clone was seen just once. This chain joins TRBV5-6 and TRBJ1-6; 8 bases match TRBD1. The CDR3 totals 14 residues. V shed 0 bases, J shed 8 bases, and the junction held 1 base outside the gene matches. CDR1 is SGHDT, CDR2 YYEEEE, per germline. CDR3 protein: CASSLAGGDSPLHF. The CDR3 region has the DNA TGTGCCAGCAGCTTGGCAGGGGGCGATTCACCCCTCCACTTT.

This clone has only a few counts. The chain recombines TRBV2 with TRBJ1-5, with 7 bases identical to TRBD1. Germline CDR1 is SNHLY and CDR2 is FYNNEI. This CDR3 has 14 amino acids. V lost 6 bases, J lost 3 bases, and 5 bases stayed unmatched. This CDR3 reads CASRTGKSNQPQHF. In DNA form, the CDR3 reads TGTGCCAGCAGGACAGGGAAATCCAATCAGCCCCAGCATTTT.

The chain has TRBV29-1 and TRBJ2-3, with 9 bases identical to TRBD2. J lost 8 bases, V lost 7 bases, and 4 bases had no gene match. The CDR3 runs 11 residues. Germline CDR1 and CDR2: SQVTM and ANQGSEA. The CDR3 nucleotides read TGCAGCGCTTCACTAGCGGGTACGCAGTATTTT. This codes for CSASLAGTQYF.

The CDR3 bases are TGTGCCAGTAGTTACCAAGCAACTAATGAAAAACTGTTTTTT. Residues: CASSYQATNEKLFF. The chain combines TRBV19 with TRBJ1-4; D is ambiguous. The CDR3 runs to 14 residues. Germline loops: CDR1 LNHDA, CDR2 SQIVND (reference sequence). The V and J ends lost 5 bases and 0 bases respectively, with 7 bases between them. The full variable domain, in which reference TRBV19 and TRBJ1-4 provide the parts outside the CDR3, is DGGITQSPKYLFRKEGQNVTLSCEQNLNHDAMYWYRQDPGQGLRLIYYSQIVNDFQKGDIAEGYSVSREKKESFPLTVTSAQKNPTAFYLCASSYQATNEKLFFGSGTQLSVL.

This chain uses TRBV28 with TRBJ2-3; 9 nucleotides match TRBD2. V trimming: 4 bases; J trimming: 2 bases; junction bases outside the gene matches: 7. CDR3 length: 16 amino acids. The germline gives CDR1 MDHEN, CDR2 SYDVKM. CDR3 region: CASSSLAGVDTDTQYF. The CDR3 coding sequence is TGTGCCAGCAGTTCCTTAGCGGGAGTAGACACAGATACGCAGTATTTT.

As DNA, the CDR3 is TGTGCCAGCGGGTCAGGAGGCCGGGGCAATCAGCCCCAGCATTTT. Its translation: CASGSGGRGNQPQHF. This chain joins TRBV6-1 and TRBJ1-5; D call uncertain. Per the germline V gene, CDR1 is MNHNS and CDR2 is SASEGT. This CDR3 is built from 15 residues. Trimming took off 8 bases at V and 2 bases at J, with 16 bases between the two ends.

The chain carries TRBV19 and TRBJ2-1, with D tentatively TRBD2 (5 bases). This CDR3 has 15 residues. Germline assignment: CDR1 LNHDA and CDR2 SQIVND (reference sequence). The ends were cut back, 0 bases at V and 4 bases at J, with 10 bases in the middle. In DNA, the CDR3 is TGTGCCAGTAGTATAGAAGCGGCCCAATACAATGAGCAGTTCTTC. Amino acids: CASSIEAAQYNEQFF.

Of note for this clone: The sample contains more than one DNA sequence encoding this CDR3. The V call is TRBV5-1, the J call TRBJ2-1, with 8 positions matching TRBD2. The germline CDR1 and CDR2 sequences are SGHRS and YFSETQ. J was trimmed by 0 bases and V by 0 bases; bases with no gene match: 2. The CDR3 is 16 amino acids. In DNA form, the CDR3 reads TGCGCCAGCAGCTTGGGACTAGCGAGCTCCTACAATGAGCAGTTCTTC. Amino acids: CASSLGLASSYNEQFF.

V gene TRBV5-4 combines with J gene TRBJ2-6, with a possible D match to TRBD1 (5 bases). This CDR3 has 15 residues. V gave up 3 bases and J gave up 2 bases, with 9 bases separating them. The germline V gene encodes CDR1 SGHNT and CDR2 YYREEE (reference sequence). The CDR3 protein is CASSSDMPGANVLTF. As DNA, the CDR3 is TGTGCCAGCAGCTCGGACATGCCTGGGGCCAACGTCCTGACTTTC.

J is TRBJ2-5 and V is TRBV28; D gene ambiguous. Germline V CDR1 and CDR2: MDHEN, SYDVKM. The length of the CDR3 is 11 residues. Trimming left V 7 bases short and J 4 bases short, with 7 bases between. The CDR3 reads CASNVGETQYF. The CDR3 region has the DNA TGTGCCAGCAATGTCGGAGAGACCCAGTACTTC.

This clone has only a few counts. A read error may produce the germline difference seen at one junction end. The rearrangement joins TRBV7-7 to TRBJ1-1; maybe TRBD1 (5 bases). The CDR3 is 13 residues long. Germline CDR1 is SSHAT and CDR2 is FNYEAQ (reference sequence). CDR3 nucleotide sequence: TGTGCTAGCAGCGCCAGGGCGAACACTGAAGCTTTCTTT. This encodes CASSARANTEAFF.

The chain links TRBV4-3 to TRBJ2-1, with 13 bases fitting TRBD2. The CDR3 sequence is 18 residues long. Germline lookup yields CDR1 LGHNA and CDR2 YSLEER. J gave up 2 bases and V 0 bases, and 4 bases lay outside the gene matches. CDR3: CASSQDGTSGTTYNEQFF. CDR3 bases: TGCGCCAGCAGCCAAGACGGGACTAGCGGGACTACCTACAATGAGCAGTTCTTC.

This clone has more than one count but fewer than ten. For the CDR3, the DNA is TGTGCCAGTAGTGCGACGAGCAATCAGCCCCAGCATTTT. As protein: CASSATSNQPQHF. The chain joins TRBV19 to TRBJ1-5, with D unclear. Germline V gene data show CDR1 as LNHDA and CDR2 as SQIVND (reference sequence). This CDR3 is 13 amino acids long. Trimming removed 5 bases from V and 1 base from J, with 6 bases in between.

In this sample, this clone turned up a few times. This rearrangement joins TRBV7-2 to TRBJ1-5; tentatively, D is TRBD1 (6 bases). The germline V and J ends were trimmed by 1 base and 8 bases, with 15 bases remaining between them. CDR3 length equals 15 residues. Germline CDR1 reads SGHTA; CDR2 reads FQGNSA. CDR3 region: CASSLGGGGNEPQHF. The DNA of the CDR3 is TGTGCCAGCAGCTTAGGAGGGGGGGGAAACGAGCCCCAGCATTTT.

Turning to this clone: Its ends do not fully match the called genes, so a read error is possible. This chain connects TRBV6-1 to TRBJ2-1, with TRBD2 matching 9 bases. The V gene's germline CDR1 is MNHNS and CDR2 SASEGT. The CDR3 has 18 amino acids. The CDR3 sequence is CASSEVITGLASYNEQFF. CDR3 DNA: TGTGCCAGCAGCGAAGTTATCACGGGACTAGCTTCCTACAATGAGCAGTTCTTC.